What follows are 2 T cell receptor beta chains derived from one specimen sequenced in a study of vaccination effects on CD4 cells after COVID-19. Produced via immunoSEQ multiplex PCR; TCRdb's table is partial and in-frame only. The sample consists of 30,000 to 40,000 clones, just under 85% of them appearing once. Within the ViraFEST assay, antigen-specific CD4+ T cells underwent expansion with viral peptide pools prior to sequencing. The culture ran for approximately 10 days before CD4+ T cells were isolated. All participants had two doses of either the BNT162b2 or mRNA-1273 vaccine. Antigen specificity for these receptors is unknown. The source was CD4+ T cells from PBMCs cultured with HCoV-NL63 spike peptides, collected after COVID-19 vaccination. The origin of the receptors is a human donor who received a COVID-19 vaccine. Some clones in this sample may be carry-over from other donors' samples.

The genes are TRBV5-8 and TRBJ1-1; TRBD1 might be the D (5 bases). Trimming took 3 bases from V and 0 from J, leaving 12 bases between them. CDR1 SGHTS and CDR2 YDEGEE come from the germline V gene. The CDR3 runs to 15 residues. The CDR3 loop is CASSWGRTMNTEAFF. Written as DNA, the CDR3 is TGTGCCAGCAGCTGGGGACGAACCATGAACACTGAAGCTTTCTTT.

V and J are TRBV6-6 and TRBJ2-4; possibly TRBD1 for D (6 bases). CDR1 MNHNY and CDR2 SVGAGI come from the germline V gene (reference sequence). V lost 2 bases and J 4 bases, leaving 6 bases between the germline ends. The CDR3 totals 13 residues. The DNA of the CDR3 is TGTGCCAGCAGTTACGGACAGAAAAACATTCAGTACTTC. The encoded protein is CASSYGQKNIQYF.